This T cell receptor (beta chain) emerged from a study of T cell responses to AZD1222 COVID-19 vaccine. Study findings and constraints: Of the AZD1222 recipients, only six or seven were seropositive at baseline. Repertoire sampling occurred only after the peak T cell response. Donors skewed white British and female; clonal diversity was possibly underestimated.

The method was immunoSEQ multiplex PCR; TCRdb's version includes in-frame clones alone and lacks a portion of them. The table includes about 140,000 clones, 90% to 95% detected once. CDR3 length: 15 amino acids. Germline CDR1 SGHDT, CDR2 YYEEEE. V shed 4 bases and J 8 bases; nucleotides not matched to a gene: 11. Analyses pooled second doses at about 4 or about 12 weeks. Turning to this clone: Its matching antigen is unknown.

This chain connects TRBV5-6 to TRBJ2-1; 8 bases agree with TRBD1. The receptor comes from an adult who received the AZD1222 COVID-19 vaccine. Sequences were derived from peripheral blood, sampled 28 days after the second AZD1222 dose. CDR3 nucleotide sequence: TGTGCCAGCAGCAAGGAGCGGACAGGGTTCTATGAGCAGTTCTTC. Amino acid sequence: CASSKERTGFYEQFF.